This T cell receptor (beta chain) was retrieved from a study of shared clonotypes between healthy human individuals. Across the whole study: The donor pool was made up of a couple of women and three men aged 18 to 49.

Authors' processing steps: Filtering differed since immunoSEQ provided only junctions, with no quality scores. Assay: immunoSEQ multiplex PCR; the TCRdb copy retains only in-frame clones and omits some. The V and J calls and clone size come from that table; D and trimming were worked out from the DNA. The sample shows hundreds of thousands of clones, around 78% of them seen only once. Per the germline V gene, CDR1 is SGHTA and CDR2 is FQGNSA. The ends were cut back, 0 bases at V and 8 bases at J, with 11 bases in the middle. The CDR3 totals 14 residues. Genomic DNA came from tens of millions of PBMCs in unsorted samples.

This clonotype originated in a woman in her forties in good health. Some clones in this sample may be carry-over from other donors' samples. The V gene is TRBV7-2, the J gene TRBJ1-5; no firm D call. Material for sequencing was PBMCs. The CDR3 DNA reads TGTGCCAGCAGCTTAGCAGGTGGGTTCGAGCCCCAGCATTTT. Translation gives CASSLAGGFEPQHF.